Below, one TCR beta chain is given with its context. What it binds is unknown. Using RNA transcripts, the TCR beta CDR3 regions were amplified. First-round RT-PCR relied on HTBI primers, and a second-round multiplex PCR came next. Via MiXCR, TCRdb re-called the multiplex PCR reads, giving one row per CDR3 protein. The table has approximately 50,000 distinct CDR3 sequences, around 45% seen once; the top ten hold under 30%. The sample comes from a study of Graves' ophthalmopathy and Graves' hyperthyroidism. Study in general: Peripheral blood was gathered at first diagnosis, ahead of any treatment whatsoever. Study-wide findings and caveats: Ophthalmopathy progression prediction by the model yielded a sensitivity of 60% to 71% and a specificity of nearly 75%. Between ophthalmopathy and stable hyperthyroidism, a 13-signature model drew a separation with nearly 90% sensitivity and roughly 78% specificity. Most expanded clonotypes from thyroid (those above 0.001 frequency) were also found in blood.

V trimming: 6 bases; J trimming: 7 bases; junction bases outside the gene matches: 12. The CDR3 has 15 residues. Germline CDR1 reads LNHDA; CDR2 reads SQIVND (reference sequence). The material sequenced was peripheral blood. The V gene is TRBV19, the J gene TRBJ2-7; the match to TRBD1 covers 10 bases. The sequence was collected from an adult man with Graves' ophthalmopathy. The CDR3 region is CASSANPTGGGEQYF. CDR3 bases: TGTGCCAGTAGCGCGAATCCGACAGGGGGCGGAGAGCAGTACTTC.